This T cell receptor beta chain was sequenced during a study of control samples from healthy donors and cancer patients. CDR1 is SGHDT and CDR2 is YYEEEE in the germline V gene. The CDR3 loop spans 16 amino acids. V was pared by 4 bases and J by 5 bases, with 8 bases of the junction left unmatched. Profiled with immunoSEQ multiplex PCR; TCRdb holds only in-frame clones, not every one. The profile shows about 250,000 clones, approximately 80% of them singletons. Sequenced input: PBMCs. The chain is built from TRBV5-6 and TRBJ2-5, with 13 bases matching TRBD2. This receptor was taken from a woman aged 55-69 years with lung cancer. The CDR3 reads CASSPGLAGVWETQYF. CDR3 DNA sequence: TGTGCCAGCAGCCCAGGACTAGCGGGAGTTTGGGAGACCCAGTACTTC.